This T cell receptor beta chain was profiled in a study of immune evolution from preneoplasia to lung adenocarcinoma. The germline CDR1 and CDR2 sequences are LNHDA and SQIVND (reference sequence). Trimming left V 5 bases short and J 4 bases short, with 17 bases between. This CDR3 is built from 15 residues. Study-wide results and caveats: Clonality was highest in normal lung, lower in later-stage lesions apparently. Top clone frequencies peaked in normal lung, apparently declining through invasive adenocarcinoma.

Assay used: immunoSEQ multiplex PCR; TCRdb lists only in-frame clones, some missing. The sample lists 13,000 to 15,000 clones, approximately 80% occurring once. This clone was observed a few times. Its antigen is as yet unknown. This TCR came from a person between 65 and 79 years old with lung adenocarcinoma. The chain employs TRBV19 and TRBJ1-1, with D tentatively TRBD1 (6 bases). Material: FFPE minimally invasive lung adenocarcinoma tissue. The CDR3 DNA reads TGTGCCAGTAGTCCCCGAGGCAGGGGTGGCACTGAAGCTTTCTTT. Its translation is CASSPRGRGGTEAFF.